This TCR beta chain was sequenced for a study of T cells in Graves' hyperthyroidism and ophthalmopathy (dated by TCRdb to between 2018 and 2020). Looking at the study overall: Peripheral blood was collected at initial diagnosis, before any treatment. Following sampling, methimazole starting at 30 mg daily was given to hyperthyroidism patients, and high-dose intravenous methylprednisolone was given to ophthalmopathy patients. The paper describes TCR Vbeta CDR3 sequencing of 130 to 150 peripheral blood samples, made up of 43 ophthalmopathy patients, roughly 75 hyperthyroidism patients and about 17 progressor patients. Prospective prediction of ophthalmopathy was tested in an independent validation cohort of 18 hyperthyroidism patients and some 17 patients who later progressed to ophthalmopathy. In addition, the study compared T-cell repertoires in thyroid tissue and in blood from roughly 6 Graves' hyperthyroidism patients. The 75 to 100 discovery patients were randomly divided into training and test sets at a 7:3 ratio. To identify TCR V-J signatures that set the groups apart, the researchers used a discovery cohort of about a hundred patients, made up of some 41 with Graves' ophthalmopathy and around 58 with stable Graves' hyperthyroidism. The paper's findings and limits, for the study overall: In validation, the model predicted progression to ophthalmopathy a median of roughly six months before onset, with over 60% sensitivity and about 72% specificity. Most expanded thyroid clonotypes (frequency above 0.001) were also detected in blood, suggesting blood repertoires may reflect thyroid immune responses. No statistical method was used to fix the sample size in advance, and group allocation was not hidden from the investigators. In cross-validation, a model built on a 13 V-J signature told ophthalmopathy apart from stable hyperthyroidism with under 90% sensitivity and roughly 83% specificity, and in testing the same model reached 80%/75%.

V drops 3 bases and J drops 8 bases, leaving 14 bases in between. CDR3 length: 13 amino acids, cysteine to phenylalanine. The retained sequence is limited to the CDR3, 39 bases, with the frame set at the first base. Sequences LGHDT (CDR1) and YNNKEL (CDR2) are obtained from the germline V gene (reference sequence). TCR beta CDR3 regions were amplified from RNA transcripts. A first-round RT-PCR of the TCR CDR3 used the HTBI primer set with the Qiagen OneStep RT-PCR kit. Libraries were constructed in a second round of multiplex PCR, after which size selection and purification were carried out. Libraries were sequenced paired-end with 100 bp reads on an Illumina HiSeq2000. On the study's bioinformatics: Raw data were processed with SOAPnuke, discarding reads with adapters, uncalled bases, mean Phred below 15, or no exact constant-primer or identifier match. COPE v1.2.5 was used to merge the high-quality paired reads, and each unique nucleotide sequence was defined as a clonotype. Clonotypes were aligned to IMGT TRBV, TRBD and TRBJ reference segments using MiTCR v1.1. The analysis was restricted to V-J combinations with a frequency above 0.0001, which together covered 99.2% of the repertoires. A TCS score was defined as the ratio of F50 (clonal expansion) to E x V (chaos), with BLOSUM62-based TCRdist applied between CDR3 peptides within each V-J. Welch's t-statistics and random forest reduced around 520 V-J features to 10 to 15, which were used in a naive Bayes classifier (R e1071). TCRdb cleaned the public reads at Q25 with fastp, built clones with MiXCR and kept in-frame beta chains. Identical CDR3 proteins give one entry, which carries the most common genes and DNA. None of the V and J calls come from the authors' own analysis; TCRdb made them. A total of under 500,000 distinct CDR3 sequences appear in this sample, around 15% of them only once. Under 30% of the sample comes from the top ten.

This clonotype appeared many times. It has no known antigen specificity. No quality values exist for individual bases; no much larger clone is one base distant. Ophthalmopathy patients had moderately to severely active disease, with a Clinical Activity Score of 3 or more, a NOSPECS grade of 4 or more, and a disease duration of less than 3 months. Exclusion was applied to patients with uncontrolled infections, other autoimmune diseases, pregnancy or lactation. Diagnoses relied on clinical symptoms, serum thyroxine and TRAb, thyroid ultrasound and orbital computed tomography. PBMCs were isolated from about 9.1 ml of fresh peripheral blood by Ficoll-Paque density gradient centrifugation. Trizol reagent was used to extract total RNA, and RNA quality was then checked on an Agilent 2100 Bioanalyzer.

Material: blood. The sequence derives from a man over 45 with Graves' ophthalmopathy. The V and J genes are TRBV3-1 and TRBJ2-7; the D call is possibly TRBD1 or TRBD2, each sharing 5 bases. The CDR3 region reads CASSHGTRRKQYF. The nucleotide sequence reads as follows: TGTGCCAGCAGCCACGGGACGAGAAGGAAGCAGTACTTC.